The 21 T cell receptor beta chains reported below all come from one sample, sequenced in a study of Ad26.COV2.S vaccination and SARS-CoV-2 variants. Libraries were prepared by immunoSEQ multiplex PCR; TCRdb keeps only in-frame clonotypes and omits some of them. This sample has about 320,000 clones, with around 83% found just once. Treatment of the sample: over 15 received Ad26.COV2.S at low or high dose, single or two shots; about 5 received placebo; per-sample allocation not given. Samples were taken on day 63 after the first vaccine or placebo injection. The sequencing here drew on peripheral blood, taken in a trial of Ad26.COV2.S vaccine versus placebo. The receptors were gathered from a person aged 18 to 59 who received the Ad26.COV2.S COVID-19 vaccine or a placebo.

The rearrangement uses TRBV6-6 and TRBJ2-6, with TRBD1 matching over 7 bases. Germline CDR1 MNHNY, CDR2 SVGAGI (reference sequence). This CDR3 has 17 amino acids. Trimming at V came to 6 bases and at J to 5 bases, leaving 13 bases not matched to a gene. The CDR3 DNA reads TGTGCCAGCAGCCGAGGGACAGACACTCTCTGGGCCAACGTCCTGACTTTC. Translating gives CASSRGTDTLWANVLTF.

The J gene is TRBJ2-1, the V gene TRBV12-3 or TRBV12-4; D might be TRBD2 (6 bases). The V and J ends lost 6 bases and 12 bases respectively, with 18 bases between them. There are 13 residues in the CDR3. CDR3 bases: TGTGCCAGCAGCACCCCCGGGGGTGAGGGGCAGTTCTTC. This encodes CASSTPGGEGQFF.

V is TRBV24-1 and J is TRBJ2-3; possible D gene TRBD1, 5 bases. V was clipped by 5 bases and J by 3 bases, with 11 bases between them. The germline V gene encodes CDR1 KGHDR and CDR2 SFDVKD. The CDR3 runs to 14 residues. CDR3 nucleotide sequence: TGTGCCACCAGTGGACAGCAGGAGACAGATACGCAGTATTTT. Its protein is CATSGQQETDTQYF.

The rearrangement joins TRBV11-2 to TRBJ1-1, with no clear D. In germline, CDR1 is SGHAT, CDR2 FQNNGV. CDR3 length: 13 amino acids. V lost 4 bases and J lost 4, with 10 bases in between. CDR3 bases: TGTGCCAGCAGCTCCCAGACGAGCACTGAAGCTTTCTTT. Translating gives CASSSQTSTEAFF.

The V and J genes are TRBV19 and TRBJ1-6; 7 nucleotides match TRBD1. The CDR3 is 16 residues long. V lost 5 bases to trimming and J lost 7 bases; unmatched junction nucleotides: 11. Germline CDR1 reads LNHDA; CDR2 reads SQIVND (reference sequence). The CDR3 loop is CASSSHPQGTNSPLHF. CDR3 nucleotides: TGTGCCAGTAGTTCACACCCACAGGGGACGAATTCACCCCTCCACTTT.

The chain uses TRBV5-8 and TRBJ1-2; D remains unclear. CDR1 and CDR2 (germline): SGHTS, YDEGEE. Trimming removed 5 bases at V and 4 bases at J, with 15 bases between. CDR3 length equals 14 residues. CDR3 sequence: CASRYPAGGYGYTF. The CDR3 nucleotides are TGTGCCAGCAGGTACCCCGCGGGCGGCTATGGCTACACCTTC.

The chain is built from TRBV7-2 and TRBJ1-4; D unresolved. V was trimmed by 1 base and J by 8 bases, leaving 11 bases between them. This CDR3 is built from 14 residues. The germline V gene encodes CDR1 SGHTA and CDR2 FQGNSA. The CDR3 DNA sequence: TGTGCCAGCAGCTTAGGGGCTAGGGAGGAAAAACTGTTTTTT. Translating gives CASSLGAREEKLFF. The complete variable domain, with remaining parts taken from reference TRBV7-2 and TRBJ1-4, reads GAGVSQSPSNKVTEKGKDVELRCDPISGHTALYWYRQSLGQGLEFLIYFQGNSAPDKSGLPSDRFSAERTGGSVSTLTIQRTQQEDSAVYLCASSLGAREEKLFFGSGTQLSVL.

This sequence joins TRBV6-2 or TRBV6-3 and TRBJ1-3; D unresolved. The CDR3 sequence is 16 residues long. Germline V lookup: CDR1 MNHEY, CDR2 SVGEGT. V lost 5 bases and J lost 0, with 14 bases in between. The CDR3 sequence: CASSRQRSTSGNTIYF. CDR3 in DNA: TGTGCCAGCAGTCGACAAAGGTCCACCTCTGGAAACACCATATATTTT.

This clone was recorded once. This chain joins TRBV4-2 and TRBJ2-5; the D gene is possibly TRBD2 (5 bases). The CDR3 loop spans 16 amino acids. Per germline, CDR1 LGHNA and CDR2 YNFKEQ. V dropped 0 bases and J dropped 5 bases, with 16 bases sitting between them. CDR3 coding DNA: TGTGCCAGCAGCCAAGATCCAACGGGGAGTAGGGAGACCCAGTACTTC. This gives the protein CASSQDPTGSRETQYF.

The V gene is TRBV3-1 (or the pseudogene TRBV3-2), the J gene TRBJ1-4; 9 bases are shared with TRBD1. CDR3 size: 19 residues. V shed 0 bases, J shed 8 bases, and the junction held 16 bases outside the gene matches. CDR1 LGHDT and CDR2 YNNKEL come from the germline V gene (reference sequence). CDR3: CASSQEFIGQGYSPEKLFF. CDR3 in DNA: TGTGCCAGCAGCCAAGAATTCATCGGACAGGGGTATAGCCCAGAAAAACTGTTTTTT.

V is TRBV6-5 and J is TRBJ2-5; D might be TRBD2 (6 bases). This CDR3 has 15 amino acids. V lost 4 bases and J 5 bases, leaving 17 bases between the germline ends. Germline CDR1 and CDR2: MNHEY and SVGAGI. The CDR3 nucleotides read TGTGCCAGCAGTTCAGGGCTGAGGAGGGAGGAGACCCAGTACTTC. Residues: CASSSGLRREETQYF.

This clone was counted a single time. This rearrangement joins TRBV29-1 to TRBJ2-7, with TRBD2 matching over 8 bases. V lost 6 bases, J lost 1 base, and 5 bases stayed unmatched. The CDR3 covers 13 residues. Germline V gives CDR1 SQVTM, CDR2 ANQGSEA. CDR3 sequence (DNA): TGCAGCGTCAAGGCGGGAGGTTCCTACGAGCAGTACTTC. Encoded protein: CSVKAGGSYEQYF.

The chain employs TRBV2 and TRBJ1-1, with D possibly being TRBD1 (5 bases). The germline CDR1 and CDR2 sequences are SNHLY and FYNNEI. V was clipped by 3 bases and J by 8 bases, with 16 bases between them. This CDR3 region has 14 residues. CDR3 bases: TGTGCCAGCAGTGACCCAATAAGACAGAAGGAAGCTTTCTTT. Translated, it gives CASSDPIRQKEAFF.

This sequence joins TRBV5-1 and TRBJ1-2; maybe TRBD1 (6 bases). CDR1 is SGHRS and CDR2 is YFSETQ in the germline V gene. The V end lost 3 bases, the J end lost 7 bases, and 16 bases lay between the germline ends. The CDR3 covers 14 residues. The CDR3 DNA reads TGCGCCAGCAGCTCTCAGGGGATAGGCGGTGGCTACACCTTC. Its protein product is CASSSQGIGGGYTF.

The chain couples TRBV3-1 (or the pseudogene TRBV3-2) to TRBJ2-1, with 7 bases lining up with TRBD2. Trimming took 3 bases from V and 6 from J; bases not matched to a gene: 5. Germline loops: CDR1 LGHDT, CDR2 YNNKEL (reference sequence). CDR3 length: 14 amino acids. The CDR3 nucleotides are TGTGCCAGCAGCCAGTTCTCGGGGGGCAATGAGCAGTTCTTC. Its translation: CASSQFSGGNEQFF.

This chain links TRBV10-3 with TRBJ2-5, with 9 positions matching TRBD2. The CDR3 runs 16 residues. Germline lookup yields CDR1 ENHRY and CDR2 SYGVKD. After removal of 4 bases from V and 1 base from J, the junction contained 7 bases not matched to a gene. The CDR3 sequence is CAISGGPSGAQETQYF. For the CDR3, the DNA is TGTGCCATCAGTGGGGGTCCTAGCGGGGCCCAAGAGACCCAGTACTTC.

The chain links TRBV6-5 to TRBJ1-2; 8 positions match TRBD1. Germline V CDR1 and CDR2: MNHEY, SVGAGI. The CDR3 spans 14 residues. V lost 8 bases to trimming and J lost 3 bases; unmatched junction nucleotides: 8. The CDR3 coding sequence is TGTGCCAGCCGGGCAGGGGGCTGGGACTATGGCTACACCTTC. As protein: CASRAGGWDYGYTF.

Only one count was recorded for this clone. CDR3 sequence: CASSITPNTEAFF. For the CDR3, the DNA is TGTGCCAGTAGTATAACACCAAACACTGAAGCTTTCTTT. J is TRBJ1-1 and V is TRBV19; D ambiguous. Germline assignment: CDR1 LNHDA and CDR2 SQIVND (reference sequence). This CDR3 spans 13 amino acids. V was pared by 2 bases and J by 2 bases, with 6 bases between.

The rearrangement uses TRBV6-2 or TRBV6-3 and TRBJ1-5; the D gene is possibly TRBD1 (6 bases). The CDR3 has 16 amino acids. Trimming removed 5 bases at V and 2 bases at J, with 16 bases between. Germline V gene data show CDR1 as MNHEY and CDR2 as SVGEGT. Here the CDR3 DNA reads TGTGCCAGCAGTACCCTCGACAGGTATCGCAATCAGCCCCAGCATTTT. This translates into CASSTLDRYRNQPQHF.

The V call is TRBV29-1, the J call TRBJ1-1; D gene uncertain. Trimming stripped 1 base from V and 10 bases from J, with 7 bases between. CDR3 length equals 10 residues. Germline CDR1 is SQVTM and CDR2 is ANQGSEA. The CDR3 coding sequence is TGCAGCGTTGAAGGCAAGGGAGCTTTCTTT. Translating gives CSVEGKGAFF.

The CDR3 protein is CASSLYGTGENIQYF. Here the CDR3 DNA reads TGCGCCAGCAGCTTGTATGGGACAGGGGAAAACATTCAGTACTTC. The rearrangement links TRBV5-1 to TRBJ2-4, with 10 bases identical to TRBD1. V lost 1 base and J lost 5; bases outside the gene matches: 3. The CDR3 totals 15 residues. Germline V gene data show CDR1 as SGHRS and CDR2 as YFSETQ.